The next 10 T cell receptor beta chains were all read from a single sample in a study of control samples from healthy donors and cancer patients. Sequenced by immunoSEQ multiplex PCR; TCRdb stores in-frame clones only, minus some. The top ten hold 13% of the sample, which has 20,000 to 30,000 clones, roughly 91% seen once. The sequenced sample consisted of PBMCs. These receptor sequences come from a man aged 45-65 years with lung cancer.

The chain carries TRBV10-3 and TRBJ1-4, with D unclear. The V gene lost 10 bases and the J gene lost 0 bases, with 9 bases spanning the gap. Looked up from germline, CDR1 is ENHRY and CDR2 is SYGVKD. The CDR3 runs to 13 residues. CDR3 sequence (DNA): TGTGCCACAGCAAGTGCAACTAATGAAAAACTGTTTTTT. Translation: CATASATNEKLFF.

J is TRBJ1-6 and V is TRBV4-3; TRBD1 might be the D (5 bases). CDR1 and CDR2 (germline): LGHNA, YSLEER. V dropped 1 base and J dropped 8 bases, with 12 bases sitting between them. This CDR3 spans 15 amino acids. CDR3 sequence reads: CASSQGRQGYSPLHF. CDR3 nucleotide sequence: TGCGCCAGCAGCCAAGGACGGCAGGGTTATTCACCCCTCCACTTT.

The V gene is TRBV5-1, the J gene TRBJ2-3; 12 bases map to TRBD1. Per germline, CDR1 SGHRS and CDR2 YFSETQ. After removal of 4 bases from V and 2 bases from J, the junction contained 8 bases not matched to a gene. This CDR3 is 17 amino acids long. The CDR3 region is CASSSGTGGRYTDTQYF. The CDR3 DNA follows: TGCGCCAGCAGCAGTGGGACAGGGGGCAGGTACACAGATACGCAGTATTTT.

The chain has TRBV5-1 and TRBJ2-5; 11 nucleotides line up with TRBD2. Germline loops: CDR1 SGHRS, CDR2 YFSETQ. The CDR3 has 16 residues. Trimming cost V 4 bases and J 0 bases; bases outside gene matches: 5. CDR3 residues: CASSRGLAGYQETQYF. CDR3 nucleotide sequence: TGCGCCAGCAGCCGAGGACTAGCGGGCTACCAAGAGACCCAGTACTTC. The complete variable domain, with remaining parts taken from reference TRBV5-1 and TRBJ2-5, reads KAGVTQTPRYLIKTRGQQVTLSCSPISGHRSVSWYQQTPGQGLQFLFEYFSETQRNKGNFPGRFSGRQFSNSRSEMNVSTLELGDSALYLCASSRGLAGYQETQYFGPGTRLLVL.

The rearrangement links TRBV29-1 to TRBJ1-3; D not certain. V lost 7 bases and J lost 1, with 11 bases in between. The germline V gene has CDR1 SQVTM and CDR2 ANQGSEA. The CDR3 spans 13 residues. The CDR3 loop reads CSAFRGSGNTIYF. The CDR3 DNA follows: TGCAGCGCCTTCAGAGGTTCTGGAAACACCATATATTTT.

The rearrangement joins TRBV3-1 (or the pseudogene TRBV3-2) to TRBJ2-7; D might be TRBD1 (5 bases). The CDR3 is 12 amino acids. V was cut by 2 bases and J by 7 bases, with 9 bases left in between. Germline V gene lookup returns CDR1 LGHDT and CDR2 YNNKEL (reference sequence). CDR3 protein: CASSQNSGEQYF. In nucleotides, the CDR3 is TGTGCCAGCAGCCAAAACTCAGGGGAGCAGTACTTC.

The gene calls are TRBV4-1 and TRBJ2-2, with TRBD1 matching over 9 bases. Trimming removed 4 bases from V and 4 bases from J; junction bases left unmatched: 10. This CDR3 region has 17 residues. Per the germline V gene, CDR1 is MGHRA and CDR2 is YSYEKL. CDR3 residues: CASSPRSGTGSTGELFF. The CDR3 DNA sequence: TGCGCCAGCAGCCCAAGAAGTGGGACAGGGTCCACCGGGGAGCTGTTTTTT.

The V and J genes are TRBV11-2 and TRBJ2-2, with D perhaps matching TRBD1 (5 bases). Germline V gives CDR1 SGHAT, CDR2 FQNNGV. The ends were cut back, 6 bases at V and 3 bases at J, with 11 bases in the middle. The CDR3 is 14 residues long. CDR3 in amino acids: CASRSRVDTGELFF. The CDR3 DNA follows: TGTGCCAGCAGGTCCAGGGTTGACACCGGGGAGCTGTTTTTT. The full variable domain, its missing parts supplied by reference TRBV11-2 and TRBJ2-2, is EAGVAQSPRYKIIEKRQSVAFWCNPISGHATLYWYQQILGQGPKLLIQFQNNGVVDDSQLPKDRFSAERLKGVDSTLKIQPAKLEDSAVYLCASRSRVDTGELFFGEGSRLTVL.

The chain has TRBV2 and TRBJ1-2; unclear D gene. The V and J ends lost 9 bases and 2 bases respectively, with 16 bases between them. CDR1 SNHLY and CDR2 FYNNEI come from the germline V gene. There are 14 residues in the CDR3. CDR3 loop: CASSTARGNYGYTF. The CDR3 region has the DNA TGTGCCAGTTCTACGGCCCGCGGGAACTATGGCTACACCTTC.

This chain joins TRBV6-5 and TRBJ1-2, with 9 positions matching TRBD1. V lost 5 bases, J lost 3 bases, and 4 bases stayed unmatched. Germline CDR1 reads MNHEY; CDR2 reads SVGAGI. The CDR3 sequence is 14 residues long. DNA of the CDR3: TGTGCCAGCAGTCTGCGGACAGGGGACTATGGCTACACCTTC. It specifies CASSLRTGDYGYTF.